This TCR beta chain was observed in a study of blood T cell repertoires in COVID-19. In the original analysis: By means of reference gene primer amplification, nucleated cell counts were estimated. TCRdb's table, derived via immunoSEQ multiplex PCR, lists solely in-frame clones and lacks some. V, J and clone size reflect that table, while D and trimming were determined from the DNA. Here the sample spans more than 200,000 clones, roughly 90% being singletons. Trimming shortened V by 0 bases and J by 4 bases, and 10 bases separated the two germline ends. This CDR3 is 15 amino acids long. Germline CDR1 and CDR2: LGHDT and YNNKEL (reference sequence).

The V and J genes are TRBV3-1 (or the pseudogene TRBV3-2) and TRBJ1-5; D not certain. The receptor was derived from a woman aged 55-75 years with acute or convalescent COVID-19. Input material: peripheral blood. The CDR3 nucleotides read TGTGCCAGCAGCCAAGATACCGGGGTTAATCAGCCCCAGCATTTT. Translating it yields CASSQDTGVNQPQHF.